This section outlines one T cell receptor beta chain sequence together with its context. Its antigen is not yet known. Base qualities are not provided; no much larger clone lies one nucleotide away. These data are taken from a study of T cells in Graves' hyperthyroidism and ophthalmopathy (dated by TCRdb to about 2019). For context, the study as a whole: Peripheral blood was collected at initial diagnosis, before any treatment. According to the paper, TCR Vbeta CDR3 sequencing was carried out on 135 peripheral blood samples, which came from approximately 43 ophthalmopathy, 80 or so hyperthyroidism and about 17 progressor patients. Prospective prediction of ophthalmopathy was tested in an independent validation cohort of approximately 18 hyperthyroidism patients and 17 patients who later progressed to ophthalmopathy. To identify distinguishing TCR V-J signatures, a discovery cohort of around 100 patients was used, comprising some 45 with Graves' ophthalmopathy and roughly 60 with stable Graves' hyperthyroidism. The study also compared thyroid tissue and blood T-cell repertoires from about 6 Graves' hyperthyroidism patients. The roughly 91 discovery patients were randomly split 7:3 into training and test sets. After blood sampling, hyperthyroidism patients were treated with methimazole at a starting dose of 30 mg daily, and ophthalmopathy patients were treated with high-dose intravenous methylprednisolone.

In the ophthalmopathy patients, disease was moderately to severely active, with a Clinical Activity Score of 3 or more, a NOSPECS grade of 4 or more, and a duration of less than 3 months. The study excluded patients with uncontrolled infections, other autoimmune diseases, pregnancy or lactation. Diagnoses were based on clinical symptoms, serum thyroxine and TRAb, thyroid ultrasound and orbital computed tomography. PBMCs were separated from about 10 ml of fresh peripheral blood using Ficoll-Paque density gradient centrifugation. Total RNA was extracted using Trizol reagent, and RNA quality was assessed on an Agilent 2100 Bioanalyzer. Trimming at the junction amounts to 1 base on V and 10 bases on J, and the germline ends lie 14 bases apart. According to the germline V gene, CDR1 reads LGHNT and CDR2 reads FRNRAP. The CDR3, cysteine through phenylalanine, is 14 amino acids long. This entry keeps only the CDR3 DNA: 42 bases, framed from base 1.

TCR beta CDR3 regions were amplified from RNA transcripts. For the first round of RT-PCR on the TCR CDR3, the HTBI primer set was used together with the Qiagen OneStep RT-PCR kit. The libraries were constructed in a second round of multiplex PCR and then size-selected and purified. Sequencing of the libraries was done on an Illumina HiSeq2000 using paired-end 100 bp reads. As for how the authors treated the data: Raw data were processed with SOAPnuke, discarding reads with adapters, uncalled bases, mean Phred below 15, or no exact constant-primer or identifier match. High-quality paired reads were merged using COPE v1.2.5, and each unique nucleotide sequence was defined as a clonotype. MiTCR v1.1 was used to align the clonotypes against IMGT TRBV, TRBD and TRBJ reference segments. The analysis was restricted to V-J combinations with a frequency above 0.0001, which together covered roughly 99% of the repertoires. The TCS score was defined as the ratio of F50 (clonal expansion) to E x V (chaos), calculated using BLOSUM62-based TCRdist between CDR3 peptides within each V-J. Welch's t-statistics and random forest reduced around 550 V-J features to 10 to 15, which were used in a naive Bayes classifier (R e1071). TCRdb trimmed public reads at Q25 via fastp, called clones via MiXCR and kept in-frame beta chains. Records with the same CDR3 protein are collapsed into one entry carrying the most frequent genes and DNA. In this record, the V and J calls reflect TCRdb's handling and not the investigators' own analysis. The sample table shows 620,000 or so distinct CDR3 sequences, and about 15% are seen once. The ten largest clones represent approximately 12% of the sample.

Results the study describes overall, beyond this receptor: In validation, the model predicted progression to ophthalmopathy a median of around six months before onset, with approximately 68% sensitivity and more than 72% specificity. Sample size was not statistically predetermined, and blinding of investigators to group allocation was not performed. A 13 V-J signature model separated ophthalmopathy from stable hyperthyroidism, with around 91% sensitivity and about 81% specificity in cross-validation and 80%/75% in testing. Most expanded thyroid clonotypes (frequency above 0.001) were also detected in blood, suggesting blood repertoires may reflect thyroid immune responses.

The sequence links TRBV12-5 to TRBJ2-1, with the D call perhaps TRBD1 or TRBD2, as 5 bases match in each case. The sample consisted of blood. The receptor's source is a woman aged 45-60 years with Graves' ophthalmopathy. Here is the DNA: TGTGCTAGTGGTTTGGGGTCCGCCGGGACCGAGCAGTTCTTC. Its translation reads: CASGLGSAGTEQFF.